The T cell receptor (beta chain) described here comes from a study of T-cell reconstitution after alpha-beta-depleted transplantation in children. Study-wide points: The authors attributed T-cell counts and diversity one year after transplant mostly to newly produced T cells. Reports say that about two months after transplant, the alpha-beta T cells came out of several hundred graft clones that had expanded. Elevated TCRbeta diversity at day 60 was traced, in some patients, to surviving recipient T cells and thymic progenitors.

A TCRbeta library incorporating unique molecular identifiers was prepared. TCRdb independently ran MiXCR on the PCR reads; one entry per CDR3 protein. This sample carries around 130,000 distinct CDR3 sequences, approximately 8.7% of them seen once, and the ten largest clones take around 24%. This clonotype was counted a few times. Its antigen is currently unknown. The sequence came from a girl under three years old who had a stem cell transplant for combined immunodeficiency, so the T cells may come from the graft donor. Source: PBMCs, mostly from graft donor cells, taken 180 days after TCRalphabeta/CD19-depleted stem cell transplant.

The CDR3 here is CASSPRLGQGTYEQYF. Here the CDR3 DNA reads TGTGCCAGCTCACCACGTTTGGGACAGGGGACATACGAGCAGTACTTC. The J gene is TRBJ2-7, the V gene TRBV18, with TRBD1 identical over 10 bases. CDR3 size: 16 residues. J gave up 4 bases and V 1 base, and 7 bases lay outside the gene matches. The germline gives CDR1 KGHSH, CDR2 LQKENI.